A single sample is the source of the 20 T cell receptor beta chains below, sequenced in a study of blood T cell repertoires in COVID-19. This table comes from immunoSEQ multiplex PCR, and its TCRdb copy is limited to in-frame clones, with some not included. The profile shows over 350,000 clones, around nine tenths of them singletons. The specimen was PBMCs or T cells enriched from blood (not recorded which). All receptors derive from a woman in her fifties or sixties who had recovered from COVID-19.

V usage is TRBV9 and J usage is TRBJ2-1; the D gene is possibly TRBD2 (5 bases). This CDR3 contains 15 residues. CDR1 and CDR2 from the germline V gene are SGDLS and YYNGEE. V shed 0 bases and J shed 10 bases, with 17 bases lying between them. DNA for the CDR3: TGTGCCAGCAGCGTAGGTGTGAGGGCGATTTTGGAGCAGTTCTTC. Protein: CASSVGVRAILEQFF.

This chain links TRBV2 with TRBJ1-5; 8 bases fit TRBD1. Germline lookup yields CDR1 SNHLY and CDR2 FYNNEI. The CDR3 totals 17 residues. The trim removed 6 bases at V and 1 base at J, leaving 11 bases unmatched. The CDR3 nucleotides are TGTGCCAGCAGGGCCAGGGGGCCTGGATCAAGCAATCAGCCCCAGCATTTT. It specifies CASRARGPGSSNQPQHF. Supplemented by reference TRBV2 and TRBJ1-5, the full variable domain reads EPEVTQTPSHQVTQMGQEVILRCVPISNHLYFYWYRQILGQKVEFLVSFYNNEISEKSEIFDDQFSVERPDGSNFTLKIRSTKLEDSAMYFCASRARGPGSSNQPQHFGDGTRLSIL.

V gene TRBV6-2 or TRBV6-3 combines with J gene TRBJ2-1; possibly TRBD1 for D (6 bases). V was clipped by 2 bases and J by 12 bases, with 14 bases between them. This CDR3 spans 13 amino acids. Per germline, CDR1 MNHEY and CDR2 SVGEGT. This chain's CDR3 is CASSYGGRWGQFF. CDR3 sequence (DNA): TGTGCCAGCAGTTACGGGGGCAGGTGGGGGCAGTTCTTC.

The rearrangement links TRBV18 to TRBJ1-5, with no clear D. V lost 0 bases to trimming and J lost 0 bases, with 9 bases between them. In germline, CDR1 is KGHSH, CDR2 LQKENI. The length of the CDR3 is 16 residues. The CDR3 nucleotides read TGTGCCAGCTCACCACCGGGCCAGAATAGCAATCAGCCCCAGCATTTT. Translation: CASSPPGQNSNQPQHF.

V is TRBV29-1 and J is TRBJ2-2; maybe TRBD1 (6 bases). CDR1 is SQVTM, CDR2 ANQGSEA, per germline. The length of the CDR3 is 13 residues. With 3 bases removed from V and 1 base from J, the gap between germline ends came to 6 bases. This CDR3 reads CSVEGQNTGELFF. The CDR3 DNA sequence: TGCAGCGTTGAGGGACAGAACACCGGGGAGCTGTTTTTT.

On this clone: An end of the junction differs from the germline gene, which may be a read error. The chain employs TRBV6-1 and TRBJ2-7; 9 bases match TRBD2. Per germline, CDR1 MNHNS and CDR2 SASEGT. The CDR3 is 15 amino acids. CDR3: CASSKAGTSTREQYF. CDR3 DNA: TGTGCCAGCAGTAAAGCCGGGACTAGCACCCGTGAGCAGTACTTC.

The genes are TRBV5-8 and TRBJ2-7; 8 nucleotides line up with TRBD1. Germline V gene data show CDR1 as SGHTS and CDR2 as YDEGEE. The CDR3 is made up of 13 amino acids. J was trimmed by 0 bases and V by 10 bases; bases with no gene match: 6. The CDR3 here is CAAGDRFSYEQYF. DNA for the CDR3: TGTGCCGCCGGGGACAGGTTCTCCTACGAGCAGTACTTC.

The V gene is TRBV18, the J gene TRBJ2-3; TRBD1 matches at 8 bases. The germline V gene has CDR1 KGHSH and CDR2 LQKENI. CDR3 size: 16 residues. J gave up 3 bases and V 3 bases, and 8 bases lay outside the gene matches. The chain's CDR3 is CASSPGTGHLTDTQYF. In DNA, the CDR3 is TGTGCCAGCTCACCCGGGACAGGTCACTTAACAGATACGCAGTATTTT.

The chain combines TRBV10-3 with TRBJ1-2, with D perhaps matching TRBD1 (6 bases). Germline V gives CDR1 ENHRY, CDR2 SYGVKD. The CDR3 length is 14 residues. Trimming took off 8 bases at V and 4 bases at J, with 17 bases between the two ends. The CDR3 sequence: CAIDGQSKGYGYTF. The CDR3 DNA reads as TGTGCCATCGACGGACAGTCCAAAGGCTATGGCTACACCTTC.

V and J are TRBV4-2 and TRBJ2-6, with 7 bases aligning to TRBD1. Germline-derived CDR1 and CDR2 are LGHNA and YNFKEQ. CDR3 size: 18 residues. Germline trimming cut 1 base from V and 1 base from J; bases unmatched to any gene: 7. Here the CDR3 reads CASSQVTGPSSGANVLTF. DNA of the CDR3: TGTGCCAGCAGCCAAGTGACAGGGCCCTCATCTGGGGCCAACGTCCTGACTTTC.

This rearrangement joins TRBV5-1 to TRBJ2-1, with 8 bases that match TRBD1. CDR1 is SGHRS, CDR2 YFSETQ, per germline. With V trimmed by 6 bases and J by 9 bases, 14 bases remained unmatched. CDR3 length: 15 residues. In DNA, the CDR3 is TGCGCCAGCACCCAGGGAAGGACAGGGTCCAGTGAGCAGTTCTTC. It encodes CASTQGRTGSSEQFF.

The chain is built from TRBV5-1 and TRBJ1-3, with 10 bases aligning to TRBD1. This CDR3 is built from 16 residues. Trimming took 5 bases from V and 0 from J; bases not matched to a gene: 5. CDR1 is SGHRS and CDR2 is YFSETQ in the germline V gene. The DNA of the CDR3 is TGCGCCAGCAGGCCGGGACAGGGGAGCTCTGGAAACACCATATATTTT. Translating it yields CASRPGQGSSGNTIYF. The full variable domain, in which reference TRBV5-1 and TRBJ1-3 provide the parts outside the CDR3, is KAGVTQTPRYLIKTRGQQVTLSCSPISGHRSVSWYQQTPGQGLQFLFEYFSETQRNKGNFPGRFSGRQFSNSRSEMNVSTLELGDSALYLCASRPGQGSSGNTIYFGEGSWLTVV.

The V call is TRBV5-6, the J call TRBJ1-3; a weak D match, TRBD1 (6 bases). V gave up 3 bases and J gave up 3 bases, with 7 bases separating them. Germline loops: CDR1 SGHDT, CDR2 YYEEEE. This CDR3 region has 13 residues. Written as DNA, the CDR3 is TGTGCCAGCAGCTACAGGGATGGAAACACCATATATTTT. Translated: CASSYRDGNTIYF. Complete variable domain (other parts from reference TRBV5-6 and TRBJ1-3): DAGVTQSPTHLIKTRGQQVTLRCSPKSGHDTVSWYQQALGQGPQFIFQYYEEEERQRGNFPDRFSGHQFPNYSSELNVNALLLGDSALYLCASSYRDGNTIYFGEGSWLTVV.

Points on this clone: This specimen includes other DNA sequences encoding the same CDR3. The chain carries TRBV5-6 and TRBJ1-2; no firm D call. The CDR3 consists of 14 residues. Germline loops: CDR1 SGHDT, CDR2 YYEEEE. V was clipped by 2 bases and J by 2 bases, with 10 bases between them. CDR3 DNA: TGTGCCAGCAGCTTAACCGGGATAAACTATGGCTACACCTTC. Translating gives CASSLTGINYGYTF.

The J gene is TRBJ1-4, the V gene TRBV4-2; perhaps TRBD1 as D (5 bases). Germline loops: CDR1 LGHNA, CDR2 YNFKEQ. This CDR3 spans 17 amino acids. V lost 2 bases and J 0 bases, leaving 13 bases between the germline ends. The CDR3 protein is CASSQPSRQSTNEKLFF. The CDR3 coding sequence is TGTGCCAGCAGCCAACCGTCGCGACAGTCAACTAATGAAAAACTGTTTTTT.

There are a few counts of this clone. The rearrangement uses TRBV27 and TRBJ2-5, with a weak D call TRBD2 (6 bases). Germline assignment: CDR1 MNHEY and CDR2 SMNVEV (reference sequence). The V end lost 0 bases, the J end lost 7 bases, and 9 bases lay between the germline ends. CDR3 length equals 13 residues. The CDR3 DNA is TGTGCCAGCAGTTTATCGGCGGAGGGGACCCAGTACTTC. It codes for CASSLSAEGTQYF.

CDR3 DNA sequence: TGTGCCAGTATCGAGACAGGGAGAGGGAATCAGCCCCAGCATTTT. This translates into CASIETGRGNQPQHF. The chain recombines TRBV19 with TRBJ1-5, with 7 bases that match TRBD1. Trimming removed 7 bases from V and 4 bases from J; junction bases left unmatched: 10. The CDR3 totals 15 residues. In germline, CDR1 is LNHDA, CDR2 SQIVND (reference sequence).

Points on this clone: Being one base from a much bigger clone, this may be a read error. This CDR3 is also generated by other DNA sequences in the sample. V and J are TRBV6-5 and TRBJ1-2; 8 bases agree with TRBD1. Germline CDR1 MNHEY, CDR2 SVGAGI. This CDR3 has 14 residues. V lost 2 bases, J lost 2 bases, and 1 base stayed unmatched. CDR3 coding DNA: TGTGCCAGCAGTTACCGACAGGGGAACTATGGCTACACCTTC. Protein product: CASSYRQGNYGYTF.

The chain joins TRBV21-1 to TRBJ2-5; the table assigns TRBD2, which was not confirmed against the DNA. TRBV21-1 is assigned pseudogene status. The CDR3 sequence is 15 residues long. CDR3 sequence (DNA): TGTGCCAGCATTAGTGCGGGACCAACTATGGGGACCCAGTACTTC. This encodes CASISAGPTMGTQYF.

The table lists this clone with a count of one. This rearrangement joins TRBV5-6 to TRBJ1-4; D may be TRBD1 (5 bases). The CDR3 length is 16 residues. Per germline, CDR1 SGHDT and CDR2 YYEEEE. Trimming shortened V by 1 base and J by 8 bases, and 18 bases separated the two germline ends. In nucleotides, the CDR3 is TGTGCCAGCAGCTTGCGGGGGGGACCCCTCTCCGAAAAACTGTTTTTT. Translation: CASSLRGGPLSEKLFF.